This T cell receptor beta chain was identified in a study of OX40 agonist ivuxolimab in advanced cancers. Study-wide background: Ivuxolimab was administered intravenously to patients at 0.01 to 10 mg/kg every 2 weeks. Dose-escalation patients were diagnosed with hepatocellular carcinoma, melanoma, renal cell cancer or head and neck cancer.

Autoimmune disease history or systemic immunosuppression led to patients being barred. This clone occurred once. TCRdb's table, derived via immunoSEQ multiplex PCR, lists solely in-frame clones and lacks some. Counted here are fewer than 40,000 clones, 65% to 90% occurring once; the ten biggest clones make up about 32%. J gave up 5 bases and V 5 bases, and 3 bases lay outside the gene matches. CDR1 is LNHNV, CDR2 YYDKDF, per germline (reference sequence). The CDR3 runs 14 residues. The V gene is TRBV15, the J gene TRBJ2-7, with 13 bases that match TRBD2. The sequencing here drew on CD4+ or CD8+ T cells sorted from blood, taken in a trial of the OX40 agonist ivuxolimab. The TCR was taken from an adult with an advanced solid tumor such as melanoma, head and neck, liver or kidney cancer. The CDR3 sequence is CATSGGTSGNEQYF. The CDR3 DNA follows: TGTGCCACCAGCGGTGGGACTAGCGGGAACGAGCAGTACTTC.